This passage covers 22 T cell receptor beta chains from one sample sequenced in a study of blood T cell repertoires in COVID-19. Assay used: immunoSEQ multiplex PCR; TCRdb lists only in-frame clones, some missing. The data show 140,000 to 150,000 clones, with 80% to 90% seen just once and about an eighth held by the top ten. Material: peripheral blood. These receptors came from a man aged 18 to 29 with COVID-19, enrolled during active disease.

The genes are TRBV11-2 and TRBJ2-1; D perhaps matches TRBD2 (5 bases). This CDR3 spans 14 amino acids. Trimming stripped 5 bases from V and 9 bases from J, with 17 bases between. From germline, CDR1 is SGHAT and CDR2 FQNNGV. The CDR3 nucleotides are TGTGCCAGCAGCCCCGAGCCTCTAGCAGGTGAGCAGTTCTTC. Translated: CASSPEPLAGEQFF.

The chain has TRBV5-4 and TRBJ1-6; 9 bases line up with TRBD1. The CDR3 has 13 residues. With 3 bases clipped from V and 11 bases from J, the junction kept 3 bases outside the gene matches. CDR1 SGHNT and CDR2 YYREEE come from the germline V gene (reference sequence). CDR3 region: CASSWGTGPPLHF. In DNA form, the CDR3 reads TGTGCCAGCAGCTGGGGGACAGGGCCACCCCTCCACTTT.

The rearrangement uses TRBV19 and TRBJ2-2; TRBD1 aligns across 8 bases. Trimming took 4 bases from V and 8 from J; bases not matched to a gene: 6. The CDR3 has 14 amino acids. Germline V gives CDR1 LNHDA, CDR2 SQIVND (reference sequence). CDR3 residues: CASSKTGVSGELFF. The DNA of the CDR3 is TGTGCCAGTAGTAAGACAGGGGTGTCGGGGGAGCTGTTTTTT.

The chain uses TRBV6-2 or TRBV6-3 and TRBJ2-3, with D unresolved. This CDR3 spans 16 amino acids. Germline assignment: CDR1 MNHEY and CDR2 SVGEGT. Trimming took off 5 bases at V and 1 base at J, with 16 bases between the two ends. The DNA for the CDR3 is TGTGCCAGCAGTCTGACTGCGCAAAGTGGCACAGATACGCAGTATTTT. Protein sequence: CASSLTAQSGTDTQYF.

This clone has only one observation. This rearrangement joins TRBV27 to TRBJ2-2, with a tentative D call TRBD2 (6 bases). The CDR3 covers 14 residues. Germline V gene lookup returns CDR1 MNHEY and CDR2 SMNVEV (reference sequence). V was clipped by 4 bases and J by 4 bases, with 10 bases between them. CDR3 region: CASSSLAGTGELFF. The CDR3, as DNA: TGTGCCAGCAGTTCACTAGCAGGCACCGGGGAGCTGTTTTTT.

CDR3 region: CASSLEGRGRSEKLFF. The CDR3 DNA sequence: TGCGCCAGCAGCTTGGAGGGCAGGGGGCGGAGTGAAAAACTGTTTTTT. V and J are TRBV5-1 and TRBJ1-4; 8 positions match TRBD1. This CDR3 region has 16 residues. Germline CDR1 is SGHRS and CDR2 is YFSETQ. Unmatched junction bases numbered 8, after V lost 0 bases and J lost 7 bases.

This clone was seen once. Other DNA sequences in this sample translate to the same CDR3. The rearrangement joins TRBV5-6 to TRBJ2-1; D call uncertain. Trimming took 1 base from V and 4 from J, leaving 3 bases between them. The CDR3 has 12 amino acids. The germline CDR1 and CDR2 sequences are SGHDT and YYEEEE. The CDR3 DNA reads as TGTGCCAGCAGCTTGCGGTACAATGAGCAGTTCTTC. Its protein product is CASSLRYNEQFF.

This chain uses TRBV13 with TRBJ2-7; 10 bases agree with TRBD2. CDR3 size: 13 residues. CDR1 and CDR2 from the germline V gene are PRHDT and FYEKMQ (reference sequence). After removal of 5 bases from V and 5 bases from J, the junction contained 3 bases not matched to a gene. The CDR3 is CASSRGLADEQYF. CDR3 bases: TGTGCCAGCAGCCGTGGACTAGCGGACGAGCAGTACTTC.

This chain uses TRBV27 with TRBJ2-7; 10 bases line up with TRBD2. The germline CDR1 and CDR2 sequences are MNHEY and SMNVEV (reference sequence). Trimming removed 4 bases from V and 0 bases from J; junction bases left unmatched: 6. The CDR3 has 16 residues. The CDR3, as DNA: TGTGCCAGCAGTTCGACACTAGCGGGGCCCTCCTACGAGCAGTACTTC. It encodes CASSSTLAGPSYEQYF.

V gene TRBV7-2 combines with J gene TRBJ2-7; 7 bases line up with TRBD2. Germline CDR1 reads SGHTA; CDR2 reads FQGNSA. V shed 1 base and J 4 bases; nucleotides not matched to a gene: 4. This CDR3 spans 14 amino acids. The CDR3 loop is CASSLVVGGYEQYF. CDR3 coding DNA: TGTGCCAGCAGCTTAGTGGTGGGAGGGTACGAGCAGTACTTC.

The gene calls are TRBV19 and TRBJ1-1, with D possibly being TRBD1 (5 bases). The CDR3 loop spans 15 amino acids. V lost 6 bases, J lost 1 base, and 15 bases lay in between. Germline loops: CDR1 LNHDA, CDR2 SQIVND (reference sequence). In DNA form, the CDR3 reads TGTGCCAGTAGGTCCTTTATAGACAGGAACACTGAAGCTTTCTTT. This encodes CASRSFIDRNTEAFF.

Here the CDR3 reads CASSPRTGPEAFF. In nucleotides, the CDR3 is TGTGCCAGCAGCCCTCGGACAGGCCCTGAAGCTTTCTTT. The chain couples TRBV25-1 to TRBJ1-1; 7 nucleotides agree with TRBD1. The J segment lost 6 bases and the V segment lost 6 bases, leaving 7 bases of the junction unmatched. Germline V CDR1 and CDR2: MGHDK, SYGVNS. This CDR3 is 13 amino acids long.

V and J are TRBV10-3 and TRBJ2-3, with D maybe TRBD1 (6 bases). CDR3 length: 15 residues. CDR1 and CDR2 (germline): ENHRY, SYGVKD. V lost 8 bases and J 2 bases, leaving 17 bases between the germline ends. CDR3 amino acids: CAIAGRGTSTDTQYF. Written as DNA, the CDR3 is TGTGCCATCGCCGGCAGGGGTACTTCCACAGATACGCAGTATTTT.

V and J are TRBV9 and TRBJ2-4; a weak D match, TRBD1 (6 bases). Germline values: CDR1 SGDLS, CDR2 YYNGEE. The CDR3 loop spans 15 amino acids. Trimming stripped 4 bases from V and 0 bases from J, with 11 bases between. CDR3: CASSQGFLAKNIQYF. The CDR3 nucleotides are TGTGCCAGCAGCCAGGGGTTTCTAGCCAAAAACATTCAGTACTTC.

This clone has a single count. This chain connects TRBV3-1 (or the pseudogene TRBV3-2) to TRBJ1-2; 8 bases map to TRBD1. The CDR3 length is 14 residues. Looked up from germline, CDR1 is LGHDT and CDR2 is YNNKEL (reference sequence). Trimming removed 3 bases from V and 7 bases from J; junction bases left unmatched: 7. The DNA for the CDR3 is TGTGCCAGCAGCCAGATGACAGGGGTAGGTGGCTACACCTTC. Amino acid sequence: CASSQMTGVGGYTF.

The chain carries TRBV19 and TRBJ1-1; perhaps TRBD1 as D (6 bases). The germline V gene encodes CDR1 LNHDA and CDR2 SQIVND (reference sequence). Between the trimmed V and J ends, which lost 1 base and 0 bases, there was a span of 9 bases. The CDR3 covers 15 residues. CDR3 sequence: CASSIVQGLNTEAFF. Here the CDR3 DNA reads TGTGCCAGTAGTATAGTTCAGGGGCTGAACACTGAAGCTTTCTTT.

V gene TRBV18 combines with J gene TRBJ2-3; D may be TRBD1 (5 bases). V lost 3 bases, J lost 1 base, and 11 bases lay in between. The CDR3 runs to 15 residues. CDR1 is KGHSH and CDR2 is LQKENI in the germline V gene. This CDR3 reads CASSPQGMGTDTQYF. The CDR3 region has the DNA TGTGCCAGCTCACCCCAGGGAATGGGCACAGATACGCAGTATTTT.

The V and J genes are TRBV11-2 and TRBJ1-2; D gene uncertain. Germline CDR1 and CDR2: SGHAT and FQNNGV. V was cut by 5 bases and J by 3 bases, with 10 bases left in between. This CDR3 has 13 residues. DNA of the CDR3: TGTGCCAGCAGCCCCCGAGGAGACTATGGCTACACCTTC. Residues: CASSPRGDYGYTF.

This chain connects TRBV27 to TRBJ2-7, with 12 bases lining up with TRBD2. The CDR3 has 15 amino acids. V trimming: 6 bases; J trimming: 3 bases; junction bases outside the gene matches: 6. Looked up from germline, CDR1 is MNHEY and CDR2 is SMNVEV (reference sequence). CDR3 coding DNA: TGTGCCAGCAGGACTAGCGGGAGTTGGGACTACGAGCAGTACTTC. This gives the protein CASRTSGSWDYEQYF.

This rearrangement joins TRBV15 to TRBJ1-5; D is unclear. This CDR3 has 14 amino acids. V was trimmed by 0 bases and J by 7 bases, leaving 10 bases between them. Germline V gene lookup returns CDR1 LNHNV and CDR2 YYDKDF (reference sequence). The CDR3 reads CATSRDRGKQPQHF. The CDR3 nucleotides are TGTGCCACCAGCAGAGATCGGGGAAAACAGCCCCAGCATTTT.

This chain uses TRBV29-1 with TRBJ2-7; 7 positions agree with TRBD2. The CDR3 covers 12 residues. Germline CDR1 SQVTM, CDR2 ANQGSEA. After removal of 6 bases from V and 2 bases from J, the junction contained 4 bases not matched to a gene. In DNA, the CDR3 is TGCAGCGTCCTAGCGGTTACCTACGAGCAGTACTTC. Encoded protein: CSVLAVTYEQYF.

This clone showed up just once. This chain links TRBV28 with TRBJ2-5; 9 nucleotides match TRBD2. The CDR3 loop spans 15 amino acids. The V gene's germline CDR1 is MDHEN and CDR2 SYDVKM. Trimming removed 6 bases from V and 2 bases from J; junction bases left unmatched: 7. CDR3 sequence reads: CASRRLAALQETQYF. The CDR3 coding sequence is TGTGCCAGCAGACGACTAGCGGCACTACAAGAGACCCAGTACTTC.